These T cell receptor beta chains were read from a single sample in a study of cytomegalovirus exposure and HLA in healthy donors. The assay was immunoSEQ multiplex PCR, and TCRdb's table has in-frame clones only and misses some. The sample has about 330,000 clones, around 86% seen once; the top ten hold roughly 0.8%. The specimen sequenced was PBMCs. These receptor sequences come from a woman younger than 30 in good health and CMV-seronegative. CDR3s include the opening cysteine and the closing phenylalanine or tryptophan. The D gene is left open where the match is weak.

CDR3 length	V gene	J gene	D gene	CDR3 DNA	CDR3 protein
14	TRBV28	TRBJ1-2	TRBD1	TGTGCCAGCGGACCCGGGGGACAGAGCTATGGCTACACCTTC	CASGPGGQSYGYTF
14	TRBV6-5	TRBJ2-7	NA	TGTGCCAGCACTCCCGAGCGGAGCTCCTACGAGCAGTACTTC	CASTPERSSYEQYF
15	TRBV9	TRBJ2-7	NA	TGTGCCAGCAGCGCCGGACTCCAGGAATACTACGAGCAGTACTTC	CASSAGLQEYYEQYF
14	TRBV6-5	TRBJ2-7	TRBD2	TGTGCCAGCAGCCGACTAGCGACCCCTCAGGAGCAGTACTTC	CASSRLATPQEQYF
14	TRBV2	TRBJ2-7	TRBD2	TGTGCCAGCAGCCGACTAGCGGGGACCTACGAGCAGTACTTC	CASSRLAGTYEQYF
16	TRBV21-1	TRBJ2-5	NA	TGTGCCAGCAGCAAGGGGACAGCGACGGGAGTGGAGACCCAGTACTTC	CASSKGTATGVETQYF
14	TRBV27	TRBJ1-5	NA	TGTGCCAGCAGACCCAGAAATAGCAATCAGCCCCAGCATTTT	CASRPRNSNQPQHF
15	TRBV5-4	TRBJ2-1	TRBD2	TGTGCCAGCAGCCCAGGACTAGCGGGAACCAATGAGCAGTTCTTC	CASSPGLAGTNEQFF
16	TRBV4-3	TRBJ2-1	TRBD2	TGCGCCAGCAGCCAAGCTACGGGACTAGCGAACAATGAGCAGTTCTTC	CASSQATGLANNEQFF
14	TRBV9	TRBJ2-7	TRBD2	TGTGCCGGATACCGGACTAGCGGGAAGTACGAGCAGTACTTC	CAGYRTSGKYEQYF
14	TRBV9	TRBJ2-6	NA	TGTGCCAGCAGCGCCAACTCTGGGGCCAACGTCCTGACTTTC	CASSANSGANVLTF
14	TRBV5-6	TRBJ2-7	TRBD2	TGTGCCAGCAGCTGGAGCGGGAGAGGCAACGAGCAGTACTTC	CASSWSGRGNEQYF
14	TRBV6-1	TRBJ2-7	TRBD2	TGTGCCAGCAGTGGGGGGGGGACTAGTGTGGCGCAGTACTTC	CASSGGGTSVAQYF
16	TRBV6-5	TRBJ1-2	NA	TGTGCCAGCAGTTACTCGAGTCAGGGGCTTACGTGGGGCTACACCTTC	CASSYSSQGLTWGYTF
15	TRBV4-3	TRBJ1-1	TRBD1	TGCGCCAGCAGCCAAGGACAGGGGGCGCTTACTGAAGCTTTCTTT	CASSQGQGALTEAFF
16	TRBV4-3	TRBJ2-7	TRBD1	TGCGCCAGCAGCCAAGACGTGGACAGGGTCTCCTACGAGCAGTACTTC	CASSQDVDRVSYEQYF
17	TRBV28	TRBJ2-3	NA	TGTGCCAGCAGTTTACAGGGCGGGGTCTCGGGCGCAGATACGCAGTATTTT	CASSLQGGVSGADTQYF
16	TRBV5-1	TRBJ2-1	NA	TGCGCCAGCAGCCCTGGACAGCTTAGCTCCTACAATGAGCAGTTCTTC	CASSPGQLSSYNEQFF
18	TRBV4-2	TRBJ2-1	TRBD2	TGTGCCAGCAGCCAAGCTTTGGCTAGCGGGAAGGTCGGCAATGAGCAGTTCTTC	CASSQALASGKVGNEQFF
14	TRBV10-3	TRBJ2-5	NA	TGTGCCATCAGTGAGTCAACGCGGAAGGAGACCCAGTACTTC	CAISESTRKETQYF